Listed here are 14 T cell receptor beta chains from one sample, sequenced in a study of shared clonotypes between healthy human individuals. Repertoires were generated with immunoSEQ multiplex PCR, while TCRdb's copy carries only in-frame clones and drops some. The table lists some 2 million clones, around 96% of them singletons. CD45RO-negative, CCR7-positively selected cells formed the naive CD8 fraction, excluding terminally differentiated effector memory CD45RA+ cells. Material: naive CD8+ T cells sorted from blood. These receptors came from a young man in good health.

J is TRBJ2-1 and V is TRBV11-2; TRBD1 or TRBD2 may be the D gene (6 bases each). The germline V gene has CDR1 SGHAT and CDR2 FQNNGV. The CDR3 is 16 amino acids. Between the trimmed V and J ends, which lost 5 bases and 4 bases, there was a span of 18 bases. The CDR3, as DNA: TGTGCCAGCAGCCCTCCGGAGGGGGGTACATACAATGAGCAGTTCTTC. It codes for CASSPPEGGTYNEQFF.

This clone was counted a single time. J is TRBJ1-1 and V is TRBV6-6; possibly TRBD1 for D (5 bases). This CDR3 is 15 amino acids long. V was pared by 5 bases and J by 6 bases, with 19 bases between. Germline values: CDR1 MNHNY, CDR2 SVGAGI (reference sequence). This CDR3 is CASSHFGGVEPEAFF. DNA of the CDR3: TGTGCCAGCAGTCATTTCGGGGGGGTAGAGCCTGAAGCTTTCTTT.

In this sample, this clone turned up a few times. The chain has TRBV21-1 and TRBJ1-6. TRBV21-1 is recorded as a pseudogene. The CDR3 spans 12 residues. This CDR3 reads CASRQEGSPLHF. The DNA of the CDR3 is TGTGCCAGCAGACAGGAGGGTTCACCCCTCCACTTT.

The CDR3 sequence is CSARVQETQYF. The CDR3 DNA follows: TGCAGTGCTAGGGTCCAAGAGACCCAGTACTTC. The rearrangement uses TRBV20-1 and TRBJ2-5; D call uncertain. V was trimmed by 3 bases and J by 1 base, leaving 3 bases between them. The CDR3 spans 11 residues. Germline V gene sequence: CDR1 DFQATT, CDR2 SNEGSKA (reference sequence).

The rearrangement links TRBV28 to TRBJ2-5, with 11 bases fitting TRBD1. Near its end, the DNA agrees better with TRBJ2-7, so the J call may be wrong. The germline CDR1 and CDR2 sequences are MDHEN and SYDVKM. This CDR3 contains 16 residues. In DNA, the CDR3 is TGTGCCAGCAGTTTTTTAATAGGGACAGGGGGCTACGAGCAGTACTTC. Encoded protein: CASSFLIGTGGYEQYF.

As concerns this clone: This sample includes further DNA sequences coding for the same CDR3. The chain couples TRBV27 to TRBJ1-6; 8 positions agree with TRBD1. J gave up 7 bases and V 5 bases, and 7 bases lay outside the gene matches. CDR1 and CDR2 from the germline V gene are MNHEY and SMNVEV (reference sequence). This CDR3 is built from 15 residues. The CDR3 DNA reads TGTGCCAGCAGTCCCGGACAGGGCGCGAATTCACCCCTCCACTTT. The encoded protein is CASSPGQGANSPLHF.

This chain joins TRBV5-1 and TRBJ2-1; 7 bases agree with TRBD2. Germline trimming cut 7 bases from V and 4 bases from J; bases unmatched to any gene: 8. The CDR3 has 14 residues. Germline loops: CDR1 SGHRS, CDR2 YFSETQ. This CDR3 reads CASESGSGYNEQFF. CDR3 nucleotide sequence: TGCGCCAGCGAGAGTGGTAGCGGGTACAATGAGCAGTTCTTC.

This chain links TRBV19 with TRBJ1-1, with 9 bases fitting TRBD1. The germline CDR1 and CDR2 sequences are LNHDA and SQIVND (reference sequence). Trimming removed 4 bases from V and 0 bases from J; junction bases left unmatched: 9. This CDR3 comprises 17 residues. CDR3 coding DNA: TGTGCCAGTAGTACCGAACCGGGACAGGGCCTGAACACTGAAGCTTTCTTT. It specifies CASSTEPGQGLNTEAFF.

The chain combines TRBV7-2 with TRBJ2-7; 7 bases align to TRBD1. Germline values: CDR1 SGHTA, CDR2 FQGNSA. There are 13 residues in the CDR3. V lost 5 bases, J lost 6 bases, and 7 bases stayed unmatched. The CDR3: CASSPTGVAEQYF. The CDR3 bases are TGTGCCAGCAGCCCCACAGGGGTTGCCGAGCAGTACTTC.

The chain carries TRBV27 and TRBJ2-3, with D unclear. There are 16 residues in the CDR3. Trimming removed 4 bases at V and 0 bases at J, with 14 bases between. The germline gives CDR1 MNHEY, CDR2 SMNVEV (reference sequence). This CDR3 reads CASSWEVFSSTDTQYF. The CDR3, as DNA: TGTGCCAGCAGTTGGGAAGTATTTTCTAGCACAGATACGCAGTATTTT.

The rearrangement joins TRBV7-2 to TRBJ2-7; weak D call: TRBD2 (5 bases). Germline V gene lookup returns CDR1 SGHTA and CDR2 FQGNSA. This CDR3 comprises 13 residues. With 1 base removed from V and 6 bases from J, the gap between germline ends came to 10 bases. Here the CDR3 reads CASSLVGGFEQYF. The DNA of the CDR3 is TGTGCCAGCAGCTTAGTAGGAGGTTTCGAGCAGTACTTC.

V usage is TRBV5-1 and J usage is TRBJ2-7; 9 positions agree with TRBD1. The V and J ends lost 3 bases and 6 bases, in that order; junction bases with no gene match: 4. The CDR3 length is 13 residues. Germline assignment: CDR1 SGHRS and CDR2 YFSETQ. The CDR3 DNA reads as TGCGCCAGCAGCTGGGGGACAGGGACCGAGCAGTACTTC. It translates to CASSWGTGTEQYF.

The rearrangement uses TRBV7-6 and TRBJ2-5; D is perhaps TRBD2 (5 bases). V gave up 1 base and J gave up 2 bases, with 17 bases separating them. CDR3 length: 17 residues. Germline assignment: CDR1 SGHVS and CDR2 FNYEAQ. This CDR3 reads CASSLEDYTQVQETQYF. In DNA, the CDR3 is TGTGCCAGCAGCTTAGAAGACTACACTCAAGTTCAAGAGACCCAGTACTTC.

V gene TRBV6-5 combines with J gene TRBJ2-5, with 10 nucleotides matching TRBD2. Germline loops: CDR1 MNHEY, CDR2 SVGAGI. Trimming removed 2 bases from V and 9 bases from J; junction bases left unmatched: 6. The CDR3 is made up of 14 amino acids. CDR3 loop: CASSYALAGAAQYF. Written as DNA, the CDR3 is TGTGCCAGCAGTTACGCCCTAGCGGGGGCGGCCCAGTACTTC.